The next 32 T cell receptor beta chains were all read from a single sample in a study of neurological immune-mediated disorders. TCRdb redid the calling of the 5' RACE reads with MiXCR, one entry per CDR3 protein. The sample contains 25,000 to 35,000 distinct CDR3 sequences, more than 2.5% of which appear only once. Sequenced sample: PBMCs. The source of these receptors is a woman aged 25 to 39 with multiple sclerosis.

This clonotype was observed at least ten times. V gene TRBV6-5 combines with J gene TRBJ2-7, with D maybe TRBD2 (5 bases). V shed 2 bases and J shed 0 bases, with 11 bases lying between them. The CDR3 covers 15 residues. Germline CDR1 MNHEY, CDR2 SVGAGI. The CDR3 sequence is CASSYVTGYSYEQYF. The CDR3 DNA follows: TGTGCCAGCAGTTACGTTACGGGATACTCCTACGAGCAGTACTTC.

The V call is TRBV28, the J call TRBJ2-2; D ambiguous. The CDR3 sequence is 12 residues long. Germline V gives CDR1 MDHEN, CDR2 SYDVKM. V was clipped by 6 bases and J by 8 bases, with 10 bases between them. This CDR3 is CASSLKTGELFF. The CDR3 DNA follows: TGTGCCAGCAGCCTGAAGACAGGGGAGCTGTTTTTT. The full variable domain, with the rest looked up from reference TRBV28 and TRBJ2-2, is DVKVTQSSRYLVKRTGEKVFLECVQDMDHENMFWYRQDPGLGLRLIYFSYDVKMKEKGDIPEGYSVSREKKERFSLILESASTNQTSMYLCASSLKTGELFFGEGSRLTVL.

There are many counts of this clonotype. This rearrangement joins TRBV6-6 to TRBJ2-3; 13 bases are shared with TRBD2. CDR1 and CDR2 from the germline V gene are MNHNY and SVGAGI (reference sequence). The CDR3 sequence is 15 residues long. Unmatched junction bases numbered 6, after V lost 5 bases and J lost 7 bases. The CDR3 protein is CASSTGTSGENTQYF. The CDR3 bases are TGTGCCAGCAGTACCGGGACTAGCGGGGAGAATACGCAGTATTTT.

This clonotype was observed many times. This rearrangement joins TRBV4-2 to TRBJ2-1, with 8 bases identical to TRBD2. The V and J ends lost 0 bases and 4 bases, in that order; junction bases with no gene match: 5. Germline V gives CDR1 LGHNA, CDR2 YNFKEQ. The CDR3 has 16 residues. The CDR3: CASSQDRERGYNEQFF. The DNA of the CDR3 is TGTGCCAGCAGCCAAGATCGCGAGCGGGGGTACAATGAGCAGTTCTTC.

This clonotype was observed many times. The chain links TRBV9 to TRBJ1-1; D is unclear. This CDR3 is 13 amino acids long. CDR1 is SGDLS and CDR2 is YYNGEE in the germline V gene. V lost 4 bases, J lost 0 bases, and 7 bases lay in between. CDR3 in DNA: TGTGCCAGCAGCCTCCAGCTGAACACTGAAGCTTTCTTT. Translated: CASSLQLNTEAFF.

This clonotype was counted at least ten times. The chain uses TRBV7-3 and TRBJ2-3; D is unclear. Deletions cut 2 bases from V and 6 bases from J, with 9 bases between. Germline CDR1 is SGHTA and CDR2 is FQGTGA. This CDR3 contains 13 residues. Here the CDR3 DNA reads TGTGCCAGCAGCTTATGGTTTGGGGATACGCAGTATTTT. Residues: CASSLWFGDTQYF.

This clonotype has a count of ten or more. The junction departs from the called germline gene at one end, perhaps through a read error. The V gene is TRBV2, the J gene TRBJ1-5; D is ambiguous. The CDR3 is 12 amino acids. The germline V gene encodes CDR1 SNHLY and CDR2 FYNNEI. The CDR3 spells CASSGYGQPQNF. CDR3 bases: TGTGCCAGCAGTGGATACGGGCAGCCCCAGAATTTT.

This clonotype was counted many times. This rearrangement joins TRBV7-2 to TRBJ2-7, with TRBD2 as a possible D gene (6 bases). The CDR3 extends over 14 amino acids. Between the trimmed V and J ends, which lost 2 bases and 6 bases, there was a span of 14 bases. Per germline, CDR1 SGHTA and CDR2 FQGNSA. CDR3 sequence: CASSLFGGAAEQYF. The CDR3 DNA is TGTGCCAGCAGCTTATTCGGGGGAGCCGCCGAGCAGTACTTC. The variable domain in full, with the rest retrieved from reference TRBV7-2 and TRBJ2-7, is GAGVSQSPSNKVTEKGKDVELRCDPISGHTALYWYRQSLGQGLEFLIYFQGNSAPDKSGLPSDRFSAERTGGSVSTLTIQRTQQEDSAVYLCASSLFGGAAEQYFGPGTRLTVT.

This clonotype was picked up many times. CDR3 region: CASSWDGRSLETQYF. The CDR3 coding sequence is TGTGCCAGCAGCTGGGACGGACGCTCCTTGGAGACCCAGTACTTC. This sequence joins TRBV5-6 and TRBJ2-5; either TRBD1 or TRBD2 may supply D (5 bases each). Per germline, CDR1 SGHDT and CDR2 YYEEEE. CDR3 size: 15 residues. V was trimmed by 3 bases and J by 5 bases, leaving 17 bases between them.

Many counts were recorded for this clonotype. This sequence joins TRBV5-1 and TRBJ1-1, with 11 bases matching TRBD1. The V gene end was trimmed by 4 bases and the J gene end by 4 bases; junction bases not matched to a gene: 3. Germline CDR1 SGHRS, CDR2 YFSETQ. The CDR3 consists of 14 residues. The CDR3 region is CASSTGTGGTEAFF. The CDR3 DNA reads TGCGCCAGCAGCACAGGGACAGGGGGCACTGAAGCTTTCTTT.

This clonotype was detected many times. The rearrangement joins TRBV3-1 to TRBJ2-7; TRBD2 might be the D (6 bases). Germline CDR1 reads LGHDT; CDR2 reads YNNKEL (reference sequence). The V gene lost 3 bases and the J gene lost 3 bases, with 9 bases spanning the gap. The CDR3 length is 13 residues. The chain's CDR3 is CASSHGGHYEQYF. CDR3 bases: TGTGCCAGCAGCCACGGGGGTCACTACGAGCAGTACTTC.

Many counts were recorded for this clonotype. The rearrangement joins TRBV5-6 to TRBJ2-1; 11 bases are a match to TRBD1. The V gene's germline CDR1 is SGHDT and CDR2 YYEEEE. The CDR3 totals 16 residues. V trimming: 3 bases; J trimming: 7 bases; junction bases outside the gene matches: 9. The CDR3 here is CASSWRTGGFMNEQFF. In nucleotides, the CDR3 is TGTGCCAGCAGCTGGCGGACAGGGGGCTTTATGAATGAGCAGTTCTTC.

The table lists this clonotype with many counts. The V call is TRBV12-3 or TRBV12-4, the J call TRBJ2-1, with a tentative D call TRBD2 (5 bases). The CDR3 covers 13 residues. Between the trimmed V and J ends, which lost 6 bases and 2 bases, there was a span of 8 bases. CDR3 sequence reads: CASRPGTYNEQFF. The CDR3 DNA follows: TGTGCCAGCAGGCCCGGGACCTACAATGAGCAGTTCTTC.

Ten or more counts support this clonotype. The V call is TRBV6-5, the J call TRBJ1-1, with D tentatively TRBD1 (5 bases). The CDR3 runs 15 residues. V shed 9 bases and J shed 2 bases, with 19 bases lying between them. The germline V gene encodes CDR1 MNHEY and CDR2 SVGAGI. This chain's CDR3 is CASSDLKRGNTEAFF. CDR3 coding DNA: TGTGCCAGTTCAGATCTCAAAAGGGGCAACACTGAAGCTTTCTTT.

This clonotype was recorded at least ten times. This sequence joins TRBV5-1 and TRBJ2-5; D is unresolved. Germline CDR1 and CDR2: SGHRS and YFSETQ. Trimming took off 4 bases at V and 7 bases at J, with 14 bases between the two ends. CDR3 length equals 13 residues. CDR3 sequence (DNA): TGCGCCAGCAGCGACTCGGACCGCGTGACCCAGTACTTC. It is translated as CASSDSDRVTQYF.

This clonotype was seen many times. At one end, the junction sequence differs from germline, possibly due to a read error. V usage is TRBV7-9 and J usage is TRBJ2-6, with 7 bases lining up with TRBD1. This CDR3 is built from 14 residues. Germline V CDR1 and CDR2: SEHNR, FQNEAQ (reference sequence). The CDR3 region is CASSLRDRADVLTF. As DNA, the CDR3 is TGTGCCAGCAGCTTACGTGACAGGGCCGACGTCCTGACTTTC.

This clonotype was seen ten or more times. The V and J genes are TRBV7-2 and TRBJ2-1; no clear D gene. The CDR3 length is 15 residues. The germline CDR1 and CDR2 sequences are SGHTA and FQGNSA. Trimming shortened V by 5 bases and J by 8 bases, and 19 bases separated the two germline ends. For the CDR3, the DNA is TGTGCCAGCAGCACAAAGACCGGACCAGCTCATGAGCAGTTCTTC. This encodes CASSTKTGPAHEQFF.

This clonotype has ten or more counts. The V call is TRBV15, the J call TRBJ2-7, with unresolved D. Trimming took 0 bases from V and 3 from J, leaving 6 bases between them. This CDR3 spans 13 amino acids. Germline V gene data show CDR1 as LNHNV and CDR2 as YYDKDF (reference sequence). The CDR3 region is CATSRDTGYEQYF. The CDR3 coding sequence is TGTGCCACCAGCAGAGATACGGGCTACGAGCAGTACTTC.

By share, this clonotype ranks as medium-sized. CDR3 nucleotide sequence: TGTGCCAGCAGCCAGGGGACAGGGGGTACCTACGAGCAGTACTTC. Its translation: CASSQGTGGTYEQYF. The chain carries TRBV4-2 and TRBJ2-7, with 11 positions matching TRBD1. V trimming: 3 bases; J trimming: 2 bases; junction bases outside the gene matches: 3. This CDR3 has 15 residues. Germline loops: CDR1 LGHNA, CDR2 YNFKEQ.

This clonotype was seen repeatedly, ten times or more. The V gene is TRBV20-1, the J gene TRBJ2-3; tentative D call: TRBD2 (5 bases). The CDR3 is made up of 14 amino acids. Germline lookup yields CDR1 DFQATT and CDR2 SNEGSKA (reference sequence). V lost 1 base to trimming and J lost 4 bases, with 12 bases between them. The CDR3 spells CSARGRTGADTQYF. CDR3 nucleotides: TGCAGTGCTAGAGGGAGGACCGGAGCAGATACGCAGTATTTT.

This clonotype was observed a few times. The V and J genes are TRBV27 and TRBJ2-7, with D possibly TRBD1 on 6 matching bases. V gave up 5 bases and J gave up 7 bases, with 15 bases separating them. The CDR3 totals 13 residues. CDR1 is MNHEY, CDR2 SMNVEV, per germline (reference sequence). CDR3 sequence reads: CASSPLTGKEQYF. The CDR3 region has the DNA TGTGCCAGCAGTCCTCTGACAGGTAAAGAGCAGTACTTC.

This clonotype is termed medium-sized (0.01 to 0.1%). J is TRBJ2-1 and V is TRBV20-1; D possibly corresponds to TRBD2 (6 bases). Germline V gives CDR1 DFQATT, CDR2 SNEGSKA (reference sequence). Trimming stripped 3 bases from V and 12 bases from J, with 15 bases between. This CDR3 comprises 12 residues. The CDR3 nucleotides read TGCAGTGCTAGTTTAAGGCGGGATTTGCAGTTCTTC. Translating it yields CSASLRRDLQFF.

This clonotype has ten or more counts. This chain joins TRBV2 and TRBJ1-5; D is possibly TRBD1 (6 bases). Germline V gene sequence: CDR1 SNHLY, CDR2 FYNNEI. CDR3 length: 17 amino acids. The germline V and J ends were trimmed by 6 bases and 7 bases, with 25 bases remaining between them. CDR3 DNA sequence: TGTGCCAGCAGGCCTCGCTATGACACAGGGCGGCGGCAGCCCCAGCATTTT. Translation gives CASRPRYDTGRRQPQHF.

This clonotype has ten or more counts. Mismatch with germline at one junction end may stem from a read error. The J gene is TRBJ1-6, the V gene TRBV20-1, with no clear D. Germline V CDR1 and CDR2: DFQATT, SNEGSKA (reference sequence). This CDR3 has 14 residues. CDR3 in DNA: TGCAGTGCTAGCGTGAGCTCCTATAATTCACCCCTCAACTTT. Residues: CSASVSSYNSPLNF.

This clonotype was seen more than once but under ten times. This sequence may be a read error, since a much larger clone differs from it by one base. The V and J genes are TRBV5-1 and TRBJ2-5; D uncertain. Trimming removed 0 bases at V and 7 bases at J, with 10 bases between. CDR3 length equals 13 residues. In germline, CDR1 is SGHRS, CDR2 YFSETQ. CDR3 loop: CASSLGKPGTQYF. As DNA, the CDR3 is TGCGCCAGCAGCTTGGGAAAGCCCGGGACCCAGTACTTC.

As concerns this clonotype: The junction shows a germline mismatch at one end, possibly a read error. CDR3 DNA sequence: TGTACCAGCTCGGCTGGACAGGGGAAGAGGTCCCAGAATTTT. It codes for CTSSAGQGKRSQNF. The chain combines TRBV18 with TRBJ1-5, with 9 bases lining up with TRBD1. Per the germline V gene, CDR1 is KGHSH and CDR2 is LQKENI. The CDR3 sequence is 14 residues long.

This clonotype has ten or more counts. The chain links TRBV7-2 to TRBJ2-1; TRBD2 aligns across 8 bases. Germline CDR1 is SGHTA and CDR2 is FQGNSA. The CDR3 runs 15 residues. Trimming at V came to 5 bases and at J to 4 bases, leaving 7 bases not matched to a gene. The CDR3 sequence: CASSPGGARYNEQFF. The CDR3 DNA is TGTGCCAGCAGCCCCGGGGGGGCGCGGTACAATGAGCAGTTCTTC.

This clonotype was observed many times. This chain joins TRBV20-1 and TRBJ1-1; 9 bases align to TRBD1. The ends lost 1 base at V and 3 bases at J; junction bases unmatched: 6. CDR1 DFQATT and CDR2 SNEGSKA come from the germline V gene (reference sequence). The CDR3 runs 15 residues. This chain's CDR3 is CSARVQGAIYTEAFF. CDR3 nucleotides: TGCAGTGCTAGAGTACAGGGGGCGATATACACTGAAGCTTTCTTT.

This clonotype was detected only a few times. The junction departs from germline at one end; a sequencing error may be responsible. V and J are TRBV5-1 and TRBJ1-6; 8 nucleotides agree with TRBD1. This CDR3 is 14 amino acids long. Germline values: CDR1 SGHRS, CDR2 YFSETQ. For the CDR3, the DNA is TGCGCCAGCAACGACAGGGGAGGGGATTCACCCCTCAACTTT. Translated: CASNDRGGDSPLNF. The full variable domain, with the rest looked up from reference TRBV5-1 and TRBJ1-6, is KAGVTQTPRYLIKTRGQQVTLSCSPISGHRSVSWYQQTPGQGLQFLFEYFSETQRNKGNFPGRFSGRQFSNSRSEMNVSTLELGDSALYLCASNDRGGDSPLNFGNGTRLTVT.

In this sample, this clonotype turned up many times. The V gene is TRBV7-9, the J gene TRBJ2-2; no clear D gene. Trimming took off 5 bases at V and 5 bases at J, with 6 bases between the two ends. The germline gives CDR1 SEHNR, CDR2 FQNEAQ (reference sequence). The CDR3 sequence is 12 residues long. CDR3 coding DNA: TGTGCCAGCAGCCCCCTGACCGGGGAGCTGTTTTTT. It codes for CASSPLTGELFF.

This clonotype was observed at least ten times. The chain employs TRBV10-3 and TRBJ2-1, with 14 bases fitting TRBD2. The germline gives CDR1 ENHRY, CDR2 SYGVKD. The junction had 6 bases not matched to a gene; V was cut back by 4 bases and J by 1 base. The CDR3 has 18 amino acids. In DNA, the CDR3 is TGTGCCATCAGTGCCCTGGGACTAGCGGGAGTGTCCTACAATGAGCAGTTCTTC. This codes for CAISALGLAGVSYNEQFF.

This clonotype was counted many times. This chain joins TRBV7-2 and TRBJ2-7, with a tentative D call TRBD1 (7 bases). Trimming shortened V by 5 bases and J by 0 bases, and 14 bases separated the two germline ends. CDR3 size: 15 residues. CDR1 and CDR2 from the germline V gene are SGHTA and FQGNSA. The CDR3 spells CASSQGDFSSYEQYF. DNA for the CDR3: TGTGCCAGCAGCCAGGGGGACTTCTCCTCCTACGAGCAGTACTTC.